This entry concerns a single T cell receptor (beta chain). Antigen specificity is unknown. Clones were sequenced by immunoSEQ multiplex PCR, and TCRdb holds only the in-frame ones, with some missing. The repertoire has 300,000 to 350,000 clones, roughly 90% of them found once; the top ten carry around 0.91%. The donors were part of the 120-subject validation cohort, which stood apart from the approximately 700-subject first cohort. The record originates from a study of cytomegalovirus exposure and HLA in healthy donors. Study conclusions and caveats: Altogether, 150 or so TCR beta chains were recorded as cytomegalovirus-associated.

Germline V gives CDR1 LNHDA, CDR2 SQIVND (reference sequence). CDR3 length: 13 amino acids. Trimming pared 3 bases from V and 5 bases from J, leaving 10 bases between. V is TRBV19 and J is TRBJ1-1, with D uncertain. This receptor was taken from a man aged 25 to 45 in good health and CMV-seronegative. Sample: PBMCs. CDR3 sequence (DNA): TGTGCCAGTAGTATTGATAGGGAGACTGAAGCTTTCTTT. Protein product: CASSIDRETEAFF. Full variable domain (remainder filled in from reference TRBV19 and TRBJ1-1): DGGITQSPKYLFRKEGQNVTLSCEQNLNHDAMYWYRQDPGQGLRLIYYSQIVNDFQKGDIAEGYSVSREKKESFPLTVTSAQKNPTAFYLCASSIDRETEAFFGQGTRLTVV.